This paragraph covers one T cell receptor beta chain sequence. The target antigen is unknown. V was clipped by 4 bases and J by 1 base, with 7 bases between them. The germline gives CDR1 KGHSH, CDR2 LQKENI. The CDR3 covers 13 residues. The data belong to a study of T cell responses to AZD1222 COVID-19 vaccine. Study conclusions and caveats: Baseline antibody screening turned up just a handful of seropositive AZD1222 recipients. Reports indicate that nearly half of spike-specific TCRs are directed at unmutated variant regions. Rises in breadth and depth of Spike-specific TCRs came after two AZD1222 doses.

The table came from immunoSEQ multiplex PCR; TCRdb's copy has only in-frame clones and leaves some out. The data contain about 180,000 clones, over 80% of them singletons. The sample was peripheral blood, taken 28 days after the second dose of the MenACWY control vaccine. This receptor was taken from an adult who received the MenACWY meningococcal vaccine as a control. V and J are TRBV18 and TRBJ1-1; D uncertain. CDR3 amino acids: CASSRRENTEAFF. The CDR3 DNA follows: TGTGCCAGCTCACGGAGGGAGAACACTGAAGCTTTCTTT.